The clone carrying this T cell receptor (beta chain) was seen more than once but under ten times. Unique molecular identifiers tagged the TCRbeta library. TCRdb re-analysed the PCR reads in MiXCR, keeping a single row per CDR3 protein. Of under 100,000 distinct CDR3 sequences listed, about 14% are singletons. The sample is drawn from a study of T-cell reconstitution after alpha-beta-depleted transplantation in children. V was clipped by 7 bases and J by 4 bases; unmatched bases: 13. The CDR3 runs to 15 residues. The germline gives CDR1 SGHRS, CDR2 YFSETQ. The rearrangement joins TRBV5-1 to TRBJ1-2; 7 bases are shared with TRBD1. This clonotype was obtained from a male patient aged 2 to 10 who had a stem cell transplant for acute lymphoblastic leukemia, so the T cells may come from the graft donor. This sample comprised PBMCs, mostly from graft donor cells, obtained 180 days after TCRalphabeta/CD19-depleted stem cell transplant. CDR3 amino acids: CASFGTDPPGYGYTF. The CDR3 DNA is TGCGCCAGCTTCGGGACAGATCCTCCGGGCTATGGCTACACCTTC.